Each of the 22 T cell receptor beta chains below was sequenced from the same sample in a study of T cell responses to AZD1222 COVID-19 vaccine. Sequencing was performed with immunoSEQ multiplex PCR; in TCRdb, only in-frame clones are kept and a portion is missing. The data show around 100,000 clones, roughly 91% seen once. The sample consisted of peripheral blood, taken on day 0 of AZD1222 vaccination. The origin of the receptors is an adult in good health.

This clone was seen only once. The genes are TRBV3-1 (or the pseudogene TRBV3-2) and TRBJ1-6; tentatively, D is TRBD1 (6 bases). V lost 0 bases, J lost 11 bases, and 14 bases lay in between. The CDR3 is made up of 15 amino acids. Germline CDR1 and CDR2: LGHDT and YNNKEL (reference sequence). CDR3 sequence: CASSQESGVETPLHF. CDR3 nucleotides: TGTGCCAGCAGCCAAGAATCAGGGGTAGAGACACCCCTCCACTTT.

V is TRBV7-8 and J is TRBJ2-5, with D maybe TRBD2 (7 bases). V shed 7 bases and J shed 9 bases, with 24 bases lying between them. The germline V gene has CDR1 SGHVS and CDR2 FQNEAQ. This CDR3 contains 15 residues. The CDR3 DNA follows: TGTGCCAGCAACTCTCGGGGAGGGGGGATGAGGGCCCAGTACTTC. Amino acid sequence: CASNSRGGGMRAQYF.

V usage is TRBV11-2 and J usage is TRBJ2-7, with D maybe TRBD2 (5 bases). CDR3 length: 14 amino acids. V was clipped by 5 bases and J by 6 bases, with 17 bases between them. Germline CDR1 SGHAT, CDR2 FQNNGV. The CDR3 nucleotides are TGTGCCAGCAGCGAAGGTATCGGGGTGGGCGAGCAGTACTTC. It codes for CASSEGIGVGEQYF. Full variable domain (rest looked up from reference TRBV11-2 and TRBJ2-7): EAGVAQSPRYKIIEKRQSVAFWCNPISGHATLYWYQQILGQGPKLLIQFQNNGVVDDSQLPKDRFSAERLKGVDSTLKIQPAKLEDSAVYLCASSEGIGVGEQYFGPGTRLTVT.

The chain recombines TRBV10-3 with TRBJ2-7; 9 bases map to TRBD1. Per germline, CDR1 ENHRY and CDR2 SYGVKD. The ends lost 7 bases at V and 6 bases at J; junction bases unmatched: 7. The length of the CDR3 is 13 residues. CDR3 DNA: TGTGCCATCAAGGGACAGGGAGGAGCCGAGCAGTACTTC. It encodes CAIKGQGGAEQYF.

CDR3 DNA: TGTGCCAGCTCACCGGCATGGGGGGGCGCAGGTGGCTACACCTTC. Its protein product is CASSPAWGGAGGYTF. This chain uses TRBV18 with TRBJ1-2, with D maybe TRBD1 (6 bases). The CDR3 runs to 15 residues. Trimming stripped 3 bases from V and 7 bases from J, with 18 bases between. Germline loops: CDR1 KGHSH, CDR2 LQKENI.

The chain joins TRBV9 to TRBJ2-3, with 9 bases lining up with TRBD1. Losses at the gene ends were 3 bases for V and 5 bases for J; bases not matched to a gene: 4. This CDR3 has 14 residues. Germline CDR1 and CDR2: SGDLS and YYNGEE. CDR3 sequence: CASSAGQGQDTQYF. In DNA, the CDR3 is TGTGCCAGCAGCGCGGGACAGGGTCAAGATACGCAGTATTTT.

V is TRBV4-2 and J is TRBJ2-3; D unclear. V dropped 4 bases and J dropped 5 bases, with 7 bases sitting between them. The CDR3 covers 12 residues. Germline CDR1 LGHNA, CDR2 YNFKEQ. This CDR3 reads CASSRVGDTQYF. CDR3 DNA sequence: TGTGCCAGCAGCCGCGTAGGAGATACGCAGTATTTT.

Concerning this clone: The identical CDR3 is also encoded by other nucleotide sequences in the sample. This sequence joins TRBV2 and TRBJ1-1; D remains unclear. CDR1 and CDR2 (germline): SNHLY, FYNNEI. Between the trimmed V and J ends, which lost 1 base and 1 base, there was a span of 1 base. The CDR3 has 12 residues. The CDR3 loop reads CASSEGNTEAFF. CDR3 bases: TGTGCCAGCAGTGAAGGGAACACTGAAGCTTTCTTT.

The CDR3 DNA reads as TGTGCCAGCAGCTCCGGTCCGAGGGACAGGGGCTACGAGCAGTACTTC. Translation: CASSSGPRDRGYEQYF. The V gene is TRBV7-9, the J gene TRBJ2-7, with TRBD1 matching 10 bases. The CDR3 sequence is 16 residues long. V lost 4 bases to trimming and J lost 3 bases; unmatched junction nucleotides: 9. Germline CDR1 is SEHNR and CDR2 is FQNEAQ (reference sequence).

The chain recombines TRBV28 with TRBJ2-3; 12 bases match TRBD2. Germline lookup yields CDR1 MDHEN and CDR2 SYDVKM. This CDR3 is 14 amino acids long. J gave up 8 bases and V 7 bases, and 7 bases lay outside the gene matches. CDR3 protein: CASTTSGGLLTQYF. DNA of the CDR3: TGTGCCAGCACGACTAGCGGGGGCCTGCTTACGCAGTATTTT.

The chain couples TRBV29-1 to TRBJ2-7; TRBD1 agrees at 10 bases. This CDR3 region has 17 residues. Germline V gene lookup returns CDR1 SQVTM and CDR2 ANQGSEA. V gave up 4 bases and J gave up 4 bases; unmatched junction bases: 16. CDR3 amino acids: CSVALGESGTGVYEQYF. In nucleotides, the CDR3 is TGCAGCGTTGCCCTTGGTGAGTCGGGGACAGGGGTGTACGAGCAGTACTTC.

The gene calls are TRBV7-9 and TRBJ2-2, with TRBD1 identical over 10 bases. This CDR3 has 15 amino acids. Germline loops: CDR1 SEHNR, CDR2 FQNEAQ (reference sequence). After removal of 5 bases from V and 6 bases from J, the junction contained 6 bases not matched to a gene. The CDR3 DNA is TGTGCCAGCAGCGCCCTGGGGACAGGGGCCGGGGAGCTGTTTTTT. It encodes CASSALGTGAGELFF. The variable domain in full, completed from reference TRBV7-9 and TRBJ2-2, reads DTGVSQNPRHKITKRGQNVTFRCDPISEHNRLYWYRQTLGQGPEFLTYFQNEAQLEKSRLLSDRFSAERPKGSFSTLEIQRTEQGDSAMYLCASSALGTGAGELFFGEGSRLTVL.

CDR3 nucleotides: TGTGCCAGCAGAACGGGGAACACTGAAGCTTTCTTT. Amino acids: CASRTGNTEAFF. The V gene is TRBV7-9, the J gene TRBJ1-1; D gene ambiguous. Germline V gene lookup returns CDR1 SEHNR and CDR2 FQNEAQ (reference sequence). The CDR3 spans 12 residues. Trimming pared 6 bases from V and 1 base from J, leaving 6 bases between. Based on the CDR3 plus reference TRBV7-9 and TRBJ1-1, the full variable domain is DTGVSQNPRHKITKRGQNVTFRCDPISEHNRLYWYRQTLGQGPEFLTYFQNEAQLEKSRLLSDRFSAERPKGSFSTLEIQRTEQGDSAMYLCASRTGNTEAFFGQGTRLTVV.

The chain uses TRBV7-9 and TRBJ1-2; D is unclear. The CDR3 contains 13 residues. The germline gives CDR1 SEHNR, CDR2 FQNEAQ (reference sequence). V was clipped by 5 bases and J by 4 bases, with 11 bases between them. The chain's CDR3 is CASSPDNFYGYTF. The CDR3 nucleotides read TGTGCCAGCAGCCCTGACAACTTCTATGGCTACACCTTC.

V and J are TRBV5-6 and TRBJ2-5; no firm D call. The CDR3 covers 12 residues. Germline CDR1 and CDR2: SGHDT and YYEEEE. V lost 3 bases and J lost 5, with 8 bases in between. The CDR3 bases are TGTGCCAGCAGCTCCGTGGGGGAGACCCAGTACTTC. Translating it yields CASSSVGETQYF.

V and J are TRBV29-1 and TRBJ1-2, with 10 bases fitting TRBD1. Germline CDR1 SQVTM, CDR2 ANQGSEA. V lost 7 bases and J lost 1; bases outside the gene matches: 6. The CDR3 consists of 14 residues. CDR3 sequence (DNA): TGCAGCGGGACCGGGACAGGGGTTAACTATGGCTACACCTTC. Translated, it gives CSGTGTGVNYGYTF.

The V call is TRBV6-5, the J call TRBJ1-5; D call uncertain. With 8 bases removed from V and 6 bases from J, the gap between germline ends came to 11 bases. This CDR3 has 12 amino acids. Germline loops: CDR1 MNHEY, CDR2 SVGAGI. As DNA, the CDR3 is TGTGCCAGCGGTAAGGGCGTTCAGCCCCAGCATTTT. Its protein is CASGKGVQPQHF.

This chain uses TRBV19 with TRBJ1-1; D unresolved. V gave up 5 bases and J gave up 0 bases, with 7 bases separating them. This CDR3 region has 13 residues. Per germline, CDR1 LNHDA and CDR2 SQIVND (reference sequence). The CDR3 region is CASSPYMNTEAFF. Written as DNA, the CDR3 is TGTGCCAGTAGTCCGTACATGAACACTGAAGCTTTCTTT.

V is TRBV27 and J is TRBJ1-3; a weak D match, TRBD1 (5 bases). Per the germline V gene, CDR1 is MNHEY and CDR2 is SMNVEV (reference sequence). The V gene lost 6 bases and the J gene lost 4 bases, with 13 bases spanning the gap. The length of the CDR3 is 14 residues. The CDR3: CASSPDRPGNTIYF. The CDR3 region has the DNA TGTGCCAGCAGCCCTGACAGACCCGGAAACACCATATATTTT.

As regards this clone: One junction end disagrees with the germline gene, perhaps due to a read error. V and J are TRBV5-4 and TRBJ2-5; D ambiguous. The CDR3 has 13 residues. Per germline, CDR1 SGHNT and CDR2 YYREEE (reference sequence). This CDR3 reads CAGSPWGKETQYF. The CDR3 DNA follows: TGTGCCGGCAGCCCATGGGGAAAAGAGACCCAGTACTTC.

This clone appeared a few times. The rearrangement uses TRBV11-3 and TRBJ2-1; a possible D gene is TRBD2 (6 bases). Germline CDR1 is SGHNT and CDR2 is YENEEA. The CDR3 sequence is 16 residues long. Trimming took 5 bases from V and 0 from J, leaving 14 bases between them. CDR3 residues: CASSTGDSGSYNEQFF. For the CDR3, the DNA is TGTGCCAGCAGCACTGGGGACTCAGGCTCCTACAATGAGCAGTTCTTC.

This clone has just one count. The rearrangement links TRBV4-1 to TRBJ2-1; no reliable D call. Germline V gene lookup returns CDR1 MGHRA and CDR2 YSYEKL. The V and J ends lost 1 base and 6 bases respectively, with 19 bases between them. The CDR3 is 17 amino acids. This CDR3 is CASSQVQQWEAINEQFF. CDR3 coding DNA: TGCGCCAGCAGCCAAGTCCAACAGTGGGAAGCCATCAATGAGCAGTTCTTC.